The 21 T cell receptor beta chains listed next were all sequenced from one sample in a study of shared clonotypes between healthy human individuals. It was CD45RO-negative cells, positively selected for CCR7, that made up naive CD8 cells, with terminally differentiated effector memory CD45RA+ cells excluded. The repertoire was sequenced with immunoSEQ multiplex PCR; TCRdb's copy has only in-frame clones and lacks some. This table has 2 million to 2.5 million clones, over 85% appearing once. The sequencing input was naive CD8+ T cells sorted from blood. These receptors originate from a young man in good health.

The chain uses TRBV7-8 and TRBJ2-3; tentative D call: TRBD2 (7 bases). V lost 5 bases to trimming and J lost 6 bases, with 21 bases between them. CDR3 length: 16 amino acids. Germline values: CDR1 SGHVS, CDR2 FQNEAQ. The CDR3 DNA reads as TGTGCCAGCAGCGACCGACAAAGGGGGGGGTCGGATACGCAGTATTTT. As protein: CASSDRQRGGSDTQYF.

This clone was observed a single time. This sequence joins TRBV27 and TRBJ2-3; TRBD2 matches at 10 bases. Trimming cost V 6 bases and J 0 bases; bases outside gene matches: 9. This CDR3 is 17 amino acids long. Germline V CDR1 and CDR2: MNHEY, SMNVEV (reference sequence). The CDR3 region has the DNA TGTGCCAGCAGACCCCTCACTAGCGGGGTTAGCACAGATACGCAGTATTTT. As protein: CASRPLTSGVSTDTQYF.

The chain joins TRBV30 to TRBJ1-2; TRBD1 matches 8 bases. Germline V CDR1 and CDR2: GTSNPN, SVGIG (reference sequence). CDR3 length: 14 residues. The V and J ends lost 4 bases and 8 bases, in that order; junction bases with no gene match: 12. CDR3 protein: CAWTAGGYLDGYTF. The CDR3 region has the DNA TGTGCCTGGACTGCAGGGGGCTATCTCGACGGCTACACCTTC.

This clone was seen only once. This sequence joins TRBV7-2 and TRBJ2-7, with D maybe TRBD2 (6 bases). CDR1 and CDR2 from the germline V gene are SGHTA and FQGNSA. V lost 5 bases to trimming and J lost 11 bases, with 19 bases between them. The CDR3 length is 13 residues. The CDR3 region is CASSLTGTPGEYF. DNA of the CDR3: TGTGCCAGCAGCCTAACCGGGACTCCAGGAGAGTACTTC. The full variable domain, completed using reference TRBV7-2 and TRBJ2-7, is GAGVSQSPSNKVTEKGKDVELRCDPISGHTALYWYRQSLGQGLEFLIYFQGNSAPDKSGLPSDRFSAERTGGSVSTLTIQRTQQEDSAVYLCASSLTGTPGEYFGPGTRLTVT.

The table lists this clone with a few counts. This chain uses TRBV13 with TRBJ1-5; D is unresolved. There are 13 residues in the CDR3. Germline lookup yields CDR1 PRHDT and CDR2 FYEKMQ (reference sequence). Deletions cut 0 bases from V and 4 bases from J, with 4 bases between. The CDR3, as DNA: TGTGCCAGCAGCTTAGGGCAGAATCAGCCCCAGCATTTT. Its protein product is CASSLGQNQPQHF.

The rearrangement uses TRBV7-9 and TRBJ2-1, with D uncertain. Trimming pared 1 base from V and 5 bases from J, leaving 12 bases between. The germline CDR1 and CDR2 sequences are SEHNR and FQNEAQ (reference sequence). The length of the CDR3 is 15 residues. The CDR3 DNA reads TGTGCCAGCAGCTTAGTTGTGGGGTTCCACAATGAGCAGTTCTTC. It specifies CASSLVVGFHNEQFF.

V and J are TRBV27 and TRBJ2-3; maybe TRBD1 (7 bases). CDR1 MNHEY and CDR2 SMNVEV come from the germline V gene (reference sequence). Deletions cut 9 bases from V and 3 bases from J, with 19 bases between. This CDR3 contains 15 residues. The CDR3 DNA is TGTGCCAGTACCGAGGGGGCAGGGGGGACAGATACGCAGTATTTT. Encoded protein: CASTEGAGGTDTQYF.

The rearrangement uses TRBV10-3 and TRBJ2-7, with TRBD2 matching 14 bases. This CDR3 is 17 amino acids long. Germline trimming cut 2 bases from V and 4 bases from J; bases unmatched to any gene: 7. Germline loops: CDR1 ENHRY, CDR2 SYGVKD. CDR3 sequence (DNA): TGTGCCATCAGTGAGGGCCGACTAGCGGGAGGGCTGTACGAGCAGTACTTC. As protein: CAISEGRLAGGLYEQYF.

As regards this clone: Other DNA sequences of this sample code for an identical CDR3. This chain joins TRBV7-8 and TRBJ2-1, with D uncertain. CDR3 length: 12 amino acids. Germline V gene lookup returns CDR1 SGHVS and CDR2 FQNEAQ. The ends were cut back, 0 bases at V and 7 bases at J, with 4 bases in the middle. The CDR3 nucleotides are TGTGCCAGCAGCTTAGCGCTTAATGAGCAGTTCTTC. Translation: CASSLALNEQFF.

This chain joins TRBV7-2 and TRBJ2-1; 9 bases are a match to TRBD2. Germline CDR1 reads SGHTA; CDR2 reads FQGNSA. With V trimmed by 7 bases and J by 6 bases, 7 bases remained unmatched. The CDR3 runs 14 residues. The CDR3 DNA is TGTGCCAGCAAGATAAGCGGGGGGTTCAATGAGCAGTTCTTC. Amino acid sequence: CASKISGGFNEQFF.

Note on this clone: At the DNA level, this CDR3 is encoded by other sequences in the same sample as well. V usage is TRBV11-3 and J usage is TRBJ2-1; no definite D call. V was clipped by 0 bases and J by 0 bases, with 6 bases between them. The CDR3 extends over 15 amino acids. CDR1 and CDR2 from the germline V gene are SGHNT and YENEEA. The CDR3 loop reads CASSLDRSSYNEQFF. CDR3 coding DNA: TGTGCCAGCAGCTTAGATCGGAGCTCCTACAATGAGCAGTTCTTC.

The rearrangement uses TRBV28 and TRBJ1-4; D may be TRBD1 (5 bases). Germline lookup yields CDR1 MDHEN and CDR2 SYDVKM. The CDR3 is made up of 15 amino acids. Trimming removed 8 bases from V and 0 bases from J, with 13 bases in between. The CDR3 DNA reads TGTGCCAGCCGATTTGACAGTGCAACTAATGAAAAACTGTTTTTT. Its protein product is CASRFDSATNEKLFF.

The V and J genes are TRBV30 and TRBJ2-3; 10 bases map to TRBD2. J lost 0 bases, V lost 0 bases, and 15 bases had no gene match. CDR1 and CDR2 (germline): GTSNPN, SVGIG (reference sequence). The CDR3 contains 20 residues. The CDR3 nucleotides are TGTGCCTGGAGTGTACAAATTTCACTAGCGGGGCATACTAGCACAGATACGCAGTATTTT. Protein product: CAWSVQISLAGHTSTDTQYF.

The chain joins TRBV6-6 to TRBJ2-7; D assignment may be TRBD1 or TRBD2 (6 bases each). CDR3 length: 13 amino acids. Per germline, CDR1 MNHNY and CDR2 SVGAGI (reference sequence). The V end lost 8 bases, the J end lost 0 bases, and 11 bases lay between the germline ends. This CDR3 is CASLGGSSYEQYF. As DNA, the CDR3 is TGTGCCAGCCTAGGGGGGAGCTCCTACGAGCAGTACTTC.

The V gene is TRBV13, the J gene TRBJ2-3, with 8 bases fitting TRBD1. After removal of 4 bases from V and 6 bases from J, the junction contained 6 bases not matched to a gene. The germline V gene encodes CDR1 PRHDT and CDR2 FYEKMQ (reference sequence). This CDR3 contains 14 residues. CDR3 sequence: CASSYDRGQDTQYF. CDR3 in DNA: TGTGCCAGCAGCTACGACAGGGGTCAGGATACGCAGTATTTT.

The genes are TRBV19 and TRBJ2-7; D is possibly TRBD1 (5 bases). The CDR3 extends over 13 amino acids. V lost 1 base and J lost 5, with 9 bases in between. Germline assignment: CDR1 LNHDA and CDR2 SQIVND (reference sequence). Written as DNA, the CDR3 is TGTGCCAGTAGTATAGGTGGGGCCCACGAGCAGTACTTC. Its translation: CASSIGGAHEQYF.

This clone was observed once. V gene TRBV9 combines with J gene TRBJ1-5; 9 bases fit TRBD1. Germline CDR1 and CDR2: SGDLS and YYNGEE. J was trimmed by 4 bases and V by 0 bases; bases with no gene match: 2. This CDR3 has 15 residues. The CDR3 reads CASSVGTGANQPQHF. CDR3 nucleotide sequence: TGTGCCAGCAGCGTAGGGACAGGGGCAAATCAGCCCCAGCATTTT.

V and J are TRBV5-4 and TRBJ2-1; 9 nucleotides agree with TRBD1. The germline V gene has CDR1 SGHNT and CDR2 YYREEE (reference sequence). The CDR3 totals 15 residues. With V trimmed by 1 base and J by 5 bases, 4 bases remained unmatched. In DNA form, the CDR3 reads TGTGCCAGCAGCTTGCTGGGACAGGGTCACAATGAGCAGTTCTTC. It translates to CASSLLGQGHNEQFF. Filled out from reference TRBV5-4 and TRBJ2-1, the complete variable domain reads ETGVTQSPTHLIKTRGQQVTLRCSSQSGHNTVSWYQQALGQGPQFIFQYYREEENGRGNFPPRFSGLQFPNYSSELNVNALELDDSALYLCASSLLGQGHNEQFFGPGTRLTVL.

V usage is TRBV5-4 and J usage is TRBJ2-4; the match to TRBD2 covers 8 bases. Germline V gene data show CDR1 as SGHNT and CDR2 as YYREEE (reference sequence). Trimming took 4 bases from V and 16 from J; bases not matched to a gene: 13. The CDR3 extends over 13 amino acids. The CDR3 loop is CASSEAGTRTHYF. The CDR3 DNA reads TGTGCCAGCAGCGAGGCCGGGACTAGGACTCATTACTTC.

The chain joins TRBV11-2 to TRBJ2-7; no clear D. The germline V gene encodes CDR1 SGHAT and CDR2 FQNNGV. CDR3 length: 14 residues. V dropped 5 bases and J dropped 1 base, with 12 bases sitting between them. The CDR3 loop reads CASSDMDVSYEQYF. The CDR3 nucleotides read TGTGCCAGCAGCGACATGGACGTGTCCTACGAGCAGTACTTC. Full variable domain (missing parts from reference TRBV11-2 and TRBJ2-7): EAGVAQSPRYKIIEKRQSVAFWCNPISGHATLYWYQQILGQGPKLLIQFQNNGVVDDSQLPKDRFSAERLKGVDSTLKIQPAKLEDSAVYLCASSDMDVSYEQYFGPGTRLTVT.

J is TRBJ1-5 and V is TRBV28; D remains unclear. Germline CDR1 is MDHEN and CDR2 is SYDVKM. Trimming left V 5 bases short and J 15 bases short, with 26 bases between. CDR3 length: 15 residues. Here the CDR3 reads CASSAGSPDISPRHF. The CDR3 DNA is TGTGCCAGCAGTGCGGGGTCCCCAGACATCAGCCCCAGGCATTTT.